This T cell receptor (beta chain) stems from a study of blood T cell repertoires in COVID-19. Clones were read by immunoSEQ multiplex PCR, and TCRdb kept only the in-frame ones, dropping some. The profile shows fewer than 250,000 clones, around 84% of them singletons. This CDR3 has 15 amino acids. CDR1 MNHEY and CDR2 SVGAGI come from the germline V gene. V dropped 6 bases and J dropped 1 base, with 13 bases sitting between them. This clonotype originated in a woman of 80 years or more with COVID-19, enrolled during active disease. The sequencing sample was made of peripheral blood. V is TRBV6-5 and J is TRBJ1-5, with D maybe TRBD1 (6 bases). CDR3 sequence reads: CASRPDRLSNQPQHF. CDR3 nucleotide sequence: TGTGCCAGCAGACCTGACAGGTTAAGCAATCAGCCCCAGCATTTT.